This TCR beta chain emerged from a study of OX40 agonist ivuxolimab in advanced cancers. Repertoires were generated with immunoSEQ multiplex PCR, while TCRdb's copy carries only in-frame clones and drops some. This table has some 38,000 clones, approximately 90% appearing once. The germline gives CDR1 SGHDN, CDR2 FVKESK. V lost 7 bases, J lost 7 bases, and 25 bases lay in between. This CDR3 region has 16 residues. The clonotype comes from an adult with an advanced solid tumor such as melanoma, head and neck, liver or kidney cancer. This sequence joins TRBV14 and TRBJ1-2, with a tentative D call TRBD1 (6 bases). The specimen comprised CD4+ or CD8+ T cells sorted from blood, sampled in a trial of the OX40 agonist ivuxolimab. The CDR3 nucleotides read TGTGCCAGCACCTCGGGGGGGGCCGAAGGATCTAGTGGCTACACCTTC. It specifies CASTSGGAEGSSGYTF.